This T cell receptor (beta chain) emerged from a study of response to subunit inactivated influenza vaccine. The study, taken as a whole, reports: The study's authors posited that every seasonal influenza vaccination enlists few new T cells.

TCRdb processed the RT-PCR reads anew with MiXCR; each CDR3 protein has one entry. The table lists about 800,000 distinct CDR3 sequences, approximately 22% of them singletons. With regard to this clonotype: Its antigen is still unknown.

Between the trimmed V and J ends, which lost 5 bases and 4 bases, there was a span of 9 bases. Germline V CDR1 and CDR2: SGHKS, YYEKEE (reference sequence). This CDR3 contains 13 residues. The material sequenced was PBMCs from blood, taken about 5 days after vaccination. This chain connects TRBV5-5 to TRBJ1-4; D uncertain. This receptor was taken from a middle-aged man who received an inactivated influenza vaccine. As DNA, the CDR3 is TGTGCCAGCAGGAAAGGCCTTAATGAAAAACTGTTTTTT. The encoded protein is CASRKGLNEKLFF. Complete variable domain (other parts from reference TRBV5-5 and TRBJ1-4): DAGVTQSPTHLIKTRGQQVTLRCSPISGHKSVSWYQQVLGQGPQFIFQYYEKEERGRGNFPDRFSARQFPNYSSELNVNALLLGDSALYLCASRKGLNEKLFFGSGTQLSVL.